Presented here are 28 T cell receptor beta chains from one specimen sequenced in a study of blood T cell repertoires in COVID-19. Here immunoSEQ multiplex PCR was the method, and the copy in TCRdb shows in-frame clones only, minus some. This sample has about 160,000 clones, with approximately 77% found just once. Sequencing input: PBMCs or T cells enriched from blood (not recorded which). The receptors were gathered from a man aged 55 to 70 who had recovered from COVID-19.

The chain couples TRBV11-2 to TRBJ2-3, with 14 bases matching TRBD2. V was clipped by 5 bases and J by 5 bases; unmatched bases: 15. The CDR3 is made up of 19 amino acids. From germline, CDR1 is SGHAT and CDR2 FQNNGV. The CDR3 DNA reads as TGTGCCAGCAGCGACGATTCTCGACTAGCGGGGGGGCATGAAGATACGCAGTATTTT. It translates to CASSDDSRLAGGHEDTQYF.

The chain has TRBV7-2 and TRBJ2-1; 12 nucleotides align to TRBD2. V gave up 5 bases and J gave up 4 bases; unmatched junction bases: 3. The CDR3 runs 15 residues. Germline V gives CDR1 SGHTA, CDR2 FQGNSA. The CDR3 coding sequence is TGTGCCAGCAGCGGCCTAGCGGGGGGGTACAATGAGCAGTTCTTC. It yields the protein CASSGLAGGYNEQFF.

The rearrangement uses TRBV27 and TRBJ1-6, with 9 bases that match TRBD1. Germline CDR1 reads MNHEY; CDR2 reads SMNVEV (reference sequence). Trimming took 2 bases from V and 9 from J; bases not matched to a gene: 5. The CDR3 contains 15 residues. CDR3 nucleotides: TGTGCCAGCAGTTTAAGGGACAGGGTGACTTCACCCCTCCACTTT. This translates into CASSLRDRVTSPLHF.

This clone appeared once. V and J are TRBV27 and TRBJ2-5; 7 nucleotides match TRBD2. The ends lost 2 bases at V and 9 bases at J; junction bases unmatched: 9. The CDR3 runs to 14 residues. Germline-derived CDR1 and CDR2 are MNHEY and SMNVEV (reference sequence). The CDR3 spells CASSLTSRGRAQYF. In DNA, the CDR3 is TGTGCCAGCAGTTTAACTAGCCGGGGGAGGGCCCAGTACTTC.

The chain employs TRBV19 and TRBJ2-3; the match to TRBD2 covers 8 bases. The CDR3 is 16 residues long. CDR1 LNHDA and CDR2 SQIVND come from the germline V gene (reference sequence). The trim removed 7 bases at V and 1 base at J, leaving 10 bases unmatched. CDR3 nucleotides: TGTGCCAGTACCTCATCGACTAGCGAGGGCACAGATACGCAGTATTTT. Translated: CASTSSTSEGTDTQYF.

This rearrangement joins TRBV9 to TRBJ2-2; TRBD2 matches at 12 bases. The trim removed 4 bases at V and 3 bases at J, leaving 7 bases unmatched. Germline loops: CDR1 SGDLS, CDR2 YYNGEE. The CDR3 sequence is 17 residues long. The CDR3 reads CASSPGLAGLYTGELFF. CDR3 in DNA: TGTGCCAGCAGCCCCGGACTAGCGGGGCTTTACACCGGGGAGCTGTTTTTT. Looking up the rest from reference TRBV9 and TRBJ2-2 gives the full variable domain: DSGVTQTPKHLITATGQRVTLRCSPRSGDLSVYWYQQSLDQGLQFLIQYYNGEERAKGNILERFSAQQFPDLHSELNLSSLELGDSALYFCASSPGLAGLYTGELFFGEGSRLTVL.

This sequence joins TRBV12-3 or TRBV12-4 and TRBJ1-1; no clear D gene. Trimming left V 4 bases short and J 6 bases short, with 12 bases between. The CDR3 runs 13 residues. For the CDR3, the DNA is TGTGCCAGCAGTTCCTCACTAAACCCTGAAGCTTTCTTT. Residues: CASSSSLNPEAFF.

The rearrangement uses TRBV5-6 and TRBJ2-3; 8 nucleotides match TRBD1. Trimming removed 4 bases from V and 4 bases from J; junction bases left unmatched: 5. The CDR3 consists of 14 residues. Germline CDR1 and CDR2: SGHDT and YYEEEE. For the CDR3, the DNA is TGTGCCAGCAGCCTAGGACAGGGCGCAGATACGCAGTATTTT. Its protein is CASSLGQGADTQYF. Together with reference TRBV5-6 and TRBJ2-3, the CDR3 gives the full variable domain: DAGVTQSPTHLIKTRGQQVTLRCSPKSGHDTVSWYQQALGQGPQFIFQYYEEEERQRGNFPDRFSGHQFPNYSSELNVNALLLGDSALYLCASSLGQGADTQYFGPGTRLTVL.

The gene calls are TRBV3-1 (or the pseudogene TRBV3-2) and TRBJ2-1, with D possibly matching TRBD1 (7 bases). CDR3 size: 14 residues. Germline V gene lookup returns CDR1 LGHDT and CDR2 YNNKEL (reference sequence). Trimming shortened V by 3 bases and J by 5 bases, and 11 bases separated the two germline ends. In DNA form, the CDR3 reads TGTGCCAGCAGCCAGGGCAGGGGGGACAATGAGCAGTTCTTC. Its translation is CASSQGRGDNEQFF.

The chain couples TRBV7-3 to TRBJ2-2; 9 bases are a match to TRBD1. The length of the CDR3 is 16 residues. The V segment lost 3 bases and the J segment 6 bases; nucleotides outside the gene matches: 8. In germline, CDR1 is SGHTA, CDR2 FQGTGA. Here the CDR3 DNA reads TGTGCCAGCAGCTTTGGGACAGGGAGTAGGCCCGGGGAGCTGTTTTTT. Translating it yields CASSFGTGSRPGELFF.

The J gene is TRBJ2-1, the V gene TRBV7-9, with D possibly TRBD2 on 7 matching bases. This CDR3 is built from 16 residues. Germline lookup yields CDR1 SEHNR and CDR2 FQNEAQ (reference sequence). The V and J ends lost 5 bases and 8 bases respectively, with 22 bases between them. CDR3 in DNA: TGTGCCAGCAGCCGCCGTGGGGGCGGGAGTTTCGATGAGCAGTTCTTC. This gives the protein CASSRRGGGSFDEQFF.

There are a few counts of this clone. The rearrangement joins TRBV5-6 to TRBJ2-7, with TRBD1 matching 10 bases. Losses at the gene ends were 4 bases for V and 8 bases for J; bases not matched to a gene: 6. The CDR3 is made up of 13 amino acids. Germline loops: CDR1 SGHDT, CDR2 YYEEEE. As DNA, the CDR3 is TGTGCCAGCAGCCTGGGACAGGGGCATAAGCAGTACTTC. Translating gives CASSLGQGHKQYF. Drawing the rest from reference TRBV5-6 and TRBJ2-7, the complete variable domain is DAGVTQSPTHLIKTRGQQVTLRCSPKSGHDTVSWYQQALGQGPQFIFQYYEEEERQRGNFPDRFSGHQFPNYSSELNVNALLLGDSALYLCASSLGQGHKQYFGPGTRLTVT.

The rearrangement joins TRBV19 to TRBJ1-5, with 7 bases fitting TRBD1. Germline V gives CDR1 LNHDA, CDR2 SQIVND (reference sequence). V gave up 5 bases and J gave up 1 base; unmatched junction bases: 17. The CDR3 spans 19 residues. The CDR3: CASSPRAGQFSVSNQPQHF. CDR3 in DNA: TGTGCCAGTAGTCCCCGGGCGGGACAGTTTTCAGTAAGCAATCAGCCCCAGCATTTT.

The chain joins TRBV5-1 to TRBJ1-3; D uncertain. CDR1 is SGHRS, CDR2 YFSETQ, per germline. This CDR3 contains 16 residues. V gave up 4 bases and J gave up 0 bases, with 14 bases separating them. The CDR3 nucleotides are TGCGCCAGCAGCACGCTTACCGGAGCCTCTGGAAACACCATATATTTT. It is translated as CASSTLTGASGNTIYF.

This chain uses TRBV20-1 with TRBJ2-7, with D perhaps TRBD1 (5 bases). Trimming took off 3 bases at V and 5 bases at J, with 17 bases between the two ends. Germline CDR1 is DFQATT and CDR2 is SNEGSKA (reference sequence). The CDR3 runs to 14 residues. The CDR3: CSASIGQGNNEQYF. The CDR3 DNA follows: TGCAGTGCTAGTATAGGGCAGGGTAATAACGAGCAGTACTTC.

The chain couples TRBV28 to TRBJ2-3; the match to TRBD1 covers 8 bases. The CDR3 sequence is 16 residues long. Germline V gene sequence: CDR1 MDHEN, CDR2 SYDVKM. Trimming took 3 bases from V and 4 from J; bases not matched to a gene: 9. The CDR3 protein is CASSFRPGGAPDTQYF. The CDR3 DNA follows: TGTGCCAGCAGTTTCCGGCCAGGGGGCGCCCCAGATACGCAGTATTTT.

The chain uses TRBV7-9 and TRBJ1-2; tentative D call: TRBD1 (5 bases). The CDR3 has 16 residues. The germline gives CDR1 SEHNR, CDR2 FQNEAQ (reference sequence). Trimming took off 1 base at V and 4 bases at J, with 16 bases between the two ends. CDR3: CASSLGKVRATYGYTF. CDR3 DNA sequence: TGTGCCAGCAGCTTAGGCAAGGTCAGGGCAACCTATGGCTACACCTTC.

This clone was counted once. This chain connects TRBV21-1 to TRBJ2-3; the table's D call TRBD2 went unverified against the DNA. TRBV21-1 is classified as a pseudogene. CDR3 length: 18 residues. CDR3 sequence reads: CASSSRPTSGACTDTQYF. Here the CDR3 DNA reads TGTGCCAGCAGCTCTCGGCCGACTAGCGGGGCGTGCACAGATACGCAGTATTTT.

The chain couples TRBV7-3 to TRBJ2-5, with a tentative D call TRBD1 (5 bases). This CDR3 spans 14 amino acids. Trimming pared 1 base from V and 7 bases from J, leaving 13 bases between. The germline V gene has CDR1 SGHTA and CDR2 FQGTGA. The CDR3 sequence: CASSLNSLTGTQYF. Here the CDR3 DNA reads TGTGCCAGCAGCTTAAATAGTCTAACAGGGACCCAGTACTTC.

This rearrangement joins TRBV27 to TRBJ1-2; D remains unclear. This CDR3 contains 11 residues. The V and J ends lost 8 bases and 4 bases respectively, with 8 bases between them. Germline V gene sequence: CDR1 MNHEY, CDR2 SMNVEV (reference sequence). The CDR3 sequence is CASSRVYGYTF. Written as DNA, the CDR3 is TGTGCCAGCTCCCGTGTCTATGGCTACACCTTC.

V is TRBV6-2 or TRBV6-3 and J is TRBJ1-5, with TRBD1 matching over 9 bases. The CDR3 is made up of 16 amino acids. Germline lookup yields CDR1 MNHEY and CDR2 SVGEGT. J lost 5 bases, V lost 0 bases, and 5 bases had no gene match. The CDR3 DNA is TGTGCCAGCAGTTACTCGGGACAGGGAGGACATCAGCCCCAGCATTTT. Its translation is CASSYSGQGGHQPQHF.

V gene TRBV7-9 combines with J gene TRBJ2-3; 9 bases are a match to TRBD2. The J segment lost 5 bases and the V segment lost 5 bases, leaving 14 bases of the junction unmatched. Germline values: CDR1 SEHNR, CDR2 FQNEAQ (reference sequence). The CDR3 contains 17 residues. CDR3 nucleotides: TGTGCCAGCAGCACAAACCTCGGGACTAGCCCACGAGATACGCAGTATTTT. Its protein is CASSTNLGTSPRDTQYF.

This clone was detected once. V usage is TRBV28 and J usage is TRBJ1-4; TRBD1 matches at 7 bases. Germline V gene data show CDR1 as MDHEN and CDR2 as SYDVKM. This CDR3 contains 13 residues. The V and J ends lost 6 bases and 10 bases, in that order; junction bases with no gene match: 8. CDR3 sequence reads: CASRGDSRSKLFF. The CDR3 coding sequence is TGTGCCAGCAGGGGGGACAGCAGGTCAAAACTGTTTTTT.

The CDR3 reads CASSLGFGQGDEKLFF. CDR3 bases: TGCGCCAGCAGCTTGGGTTTTGGACAGGGTGATGAAAAACTGTTTTTT. V usage is TRBV5-1 and J usage is TRBJ1-4, with 8 bases lining up with TRBD1. V dropped 0 bases and J dropped 6; count of bases not matched to a gene: 7. This CDR3 contains 16 residues. Germline V gene sequence: CDR1 SGHRS, CDR2 YFSETQ.

The chain carries TRBV7-8 and TRBJ2-1; 10 bases fit TRBD2. Germline V gene data show CDR1 as SGHVS and CDR2 as FQNEAQ. CDR3 size: 16 residues. The V gene end was trimmed by 4 bases and the J gene end by 1 base; junction bases not matched to a gene: 4. CDR3 loop: CASSSILAGSYNEQFF. Here the CDR3 DNA reads TGTGCCAGCAGCTCGATACTAGCGGGGTCCTACAATGAGCAGTTCTTC.

The V call is TRBV5-1, the J call TRBJ1-6, with TRBD1 as a possible D gene (5 bases). The ends were cut back, 4 bases at V and 0 bases at J, with 8 bases in the middle. Germline values: CDR1 SGHRS, CDR2 YFSETQ. The CDR3 consists of 15 residues. In DNA form, the CDR3 reads TGCGCCAGCAGCCGGGGGAACTCCTATAATTCACCCCTCCACTTT. The encoded protein is CASSRGNSYNSPLHF. Looking up the rest from reference TRBV5-1 and TRBJ1-6 gives the full variable domain: KAGVTQTPRYLIKTRGQQVTLSCSPISGHRSVSWYQQTPGQGLQFLFEYFSETQRNKGNFPGRFSGRQFSNSRSEMNVSTLELGDSALYLCASSRGNSYNSPLHFGNGTRLTVT.

The genes are TRBV5-6 and TRBJ2-1; 11 nucleotides line up with TRBD1. The CDR3 loop spans 15 amino acids. Germline CDR1 reads SGHDT; CDR2 reads YYEEEE. V shed 3 bases and J 3 bases; nucleotides not matched to a gene: 2. The CDR3, as DNA: TGTGCCAGCAGCTCCGGGACAGGGGGCTACAATGAGCAGTTCTTC. The encoded protein is CASSSGTGGYNEQFF.

V gene TRBV11-3 combines with J gene TRBJ2-2, with D possibly TRBD2 on 5 matching bases. Germline V lookup: CDR1 SGHNT, CDR2 YENEEA. Trimming stripped 4 bases from V and 3 bases from J, with 9 bases between. This CDR3 region has 14 residues. The CDR3 nucleotides are TGTGCCAGCAGCTCCGGGGTGGACACCGGGGAGCTGTTTTTT. Its protein product is CASSSGVDTGELFF.